This TCR beta chain appears in the sequencing data of a study of blood T cell repertoires in COVID-19. Study-wide background: Acute and convalescent COVID-19 samples came from the United States, Italy and Spain.

Sequenced by immunoSEQ multiplex PCR; TCRdb stores in-frame clones only, minus some. The sample yields about 70,000 clones, approximately 88% seen once. Deletions cut 8 bases from V and 4 bases from J, with 14 bases between. Germline V gives CDR1 MNHEY, CDR2 SVGAGI. This CDR3 spans 13 amino acids. The sequencing sample was made of peripheral blood. The V call is TRBV6-5, the J call TRBJ1-2; the D gene is possibly TRBD1 (6 bases). The receptor's source is a woman older than 75 with acute or convalescent COVID-19. CDR3 loop: CASASGAAYGYTF. Here the CDR3 DNA reads TGTGCCAGCGCCTCAGGGGCCGCCTATGGCTACACCTTC.